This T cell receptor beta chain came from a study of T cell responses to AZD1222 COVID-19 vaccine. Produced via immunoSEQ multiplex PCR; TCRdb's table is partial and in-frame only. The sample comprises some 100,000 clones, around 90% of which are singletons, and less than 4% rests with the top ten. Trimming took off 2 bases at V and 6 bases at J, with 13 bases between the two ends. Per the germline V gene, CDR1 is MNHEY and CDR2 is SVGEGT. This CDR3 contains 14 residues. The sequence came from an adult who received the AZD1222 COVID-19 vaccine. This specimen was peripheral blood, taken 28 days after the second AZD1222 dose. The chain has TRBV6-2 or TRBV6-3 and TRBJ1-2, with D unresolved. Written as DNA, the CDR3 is TGTGCCAGCAGTTACGAGGCCGTGGGGAATGGCTACACCTTC. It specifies CASSYEAVGNGYTF.